The 8 T cell receptor beta chains in this list originate from one sample, sequenced in a study of cytomegalovirus exposure and HLA in healthy donors. Measured with immunoSEQ multiplex PCR; TCRdb has only the in-frame clones, and not every one. The data hold some 150,000 clones, with 88% observed a single time. The sequenced material came from PBMCs. The receptors stem from a man between 18 and 35 years old in good health and CMV-seronegative.

The chain joins TRBV27 to TRBJ1-1, with 9 bases fitting TRBD1. The CDR3 has 13 residues. The V gene end was trimmed by 6 bases and the J gene end by 11 bases; junction bases not matched to a gene: 10. CDR1 and CDR2 from the germline V gene are MNHEY and SMNVEV (reference sequence). DNA of the CDR3: TGTGCCAGCAGAGCCCGGACAGGGGAGGGGGCTTTCTTT. Its protein is CASRARTGEGAFF.

V is TRBV6-5 and J is TRBJ1-2; D is uncertain. Germline lookup yields CDR1 MNHEY and CDR2 SVGAGI. V lost 7 bases to trimming and J lost 0 bases, with 9 bases between them. The CDR3 has 13 amino acids. The CDR3, as DNA: TGTGCCAGCAATCCAACAGCTAACTATGGCTACACCTTC. As protein: CASNPTANYGYTF.

A word on this clone: This CDR3 is also generated by other DNA sequences in the sample. The chain combines TRBV28 with TRBJ1-5; D not resolved. Germline V CDR1 and CDR2: MDHEN, SYDVKM. This CDR3 is built from 11 residues. V dropped 6 bases and J dropped 3 bases, with 3 bases sitting between them. The CDR3 region has the DNA TGTGCCAGCAGCCTCAATCAGCCCCAGCATTTT. The encoded protein is CASSLNQPQHF.

DNA of the CDR3: TGTGCCAGCACCGAGGGGGCTCGGCAGTTCTTC. It is translated as CASTEGARQFF. The chain combines TRBV2 with TRBJ2-1, with TRBD1 matching 7 bases. CDR3 size: 11 residues. Germline CDR1 and CDR2: SNHLY and FYNNEI. V was clipped by 7 bases and J by 12 bases; unmatched bases: 6.

The chain uses TRBV28 and TRBJ1-3; 9 positions agree with TRBD1. Trimming cost V 7 bases and J 0 bases; bases outside gene matches: 19. The V gene's germline CDR1 is MDHEN and CDR2 SYDVKM. This CDR3 has 20 amino acids. The chain's CDR3 is CASNPLTGTGNELSGNTIYF. CDR3 bases: TGTGCCAGCAACCCCTTAACCGGGACAGGGAACGAACTCTCTGGAAACACCATATATTTT. The full variable domain, its missing parts supplied by reference TRBV28 and TRBJ1-3, is DVKVTQSSRYLVKRTGEKVFLECVQDMDHENMFWYRQDPGLGLRLIYFSYDVKMKEKGDIPEGYSVSREKKERFSLILESASTNQTSMYLCASNPLTGTGNELSGNTIYFGEGSWLTVV.

CDR3 bases: TGTGCCAGCAGCCCACAATCCCCAGGGGGCTACGAGCAGTACTTC. Translating it yields CASSPQSPGGYEQYF. The chain is built from TRBV5-6 and TRBJ2-7; 7 bases map to TRBD1. Per the germline V gene, CDR1 is SGHDT and CDR2 is YYEEEE. J lost 3 bases, V lost 4 bases, and 10 bases had no gene match. There are 15 residues in the CDR3.

The chain combines TRBV4-1 with TRBJ2-1, with no clear D. Germline CDR1 is MGHRA and CDR2 is YSYEKL. The CDR3 is 16 residues long. V was shortened by 0 bases and J by 7 bases, with 16 bases between the two germline ends. The CDR3 here is CASSQDRSRPRNEQFF. The DNA of the CDR3 is TGCGCCAGCAGCCAAGATAGGTCTAGGCCCAGAAATGAGCAGTTCTTC.

With respect to this clone: A read error may account for a junction end that differs from germline. Here the CDR3 DNA reads TGTGCTAGCAGGCGGTCCTCCTCCTCCACCGGGGAGCTGTTTTTT. Protein sequence: CASRRSSSSTGELFF. This sequence joins TRBV7-7 and TRBJ2-2; no clear D gene. Germline CDR1 and CDR2: SSHAT and FNYEAQ (reference sequence). CDR3 length equals 15 residues.